The present entry profiles one T cell receptor beta chain with its context. TCRB was sequenced at Survey level resolution. Profiled with immunoSEQ multiplex PCR; TCRdb holds only in-frame clones, not every one. The sample has about 27,000 clones; roughly 80% are singletons. The record originates from a study of follicular helper T cells after annual influenza vaccination. Time point noted: 2014-2015 season, pre-vaccination. This CDR3 comprises 15 residues. Germline values: CDR1 LNHNV, CDR2 YYDKDF (reference sequence). V lost 5 bases, J lost 7 bases, and 8 bases stayed unmatched. The sequencing here drew on CXCR5+ CD38- circulating T follicular helper cells from blood, taken on the day of influenza vaccination. Subset: circulating Tfh, non-naive CD4+CXCR5+PD-1+ (ICOS+CD38+ or ICOS-CD38-). The TCR originated in an adult who received the influenza vaccine. The chain combines TRBV15 with TRBJ1-4, with 9 bases that match TRBD1. This CDR3 reads CATSAGQGDGEKLFF. The CDR3 DNA sequence: TGTGCCACCAGCGCGGGACAGGGTGATGGTGAAAAACTGTTTTTT.